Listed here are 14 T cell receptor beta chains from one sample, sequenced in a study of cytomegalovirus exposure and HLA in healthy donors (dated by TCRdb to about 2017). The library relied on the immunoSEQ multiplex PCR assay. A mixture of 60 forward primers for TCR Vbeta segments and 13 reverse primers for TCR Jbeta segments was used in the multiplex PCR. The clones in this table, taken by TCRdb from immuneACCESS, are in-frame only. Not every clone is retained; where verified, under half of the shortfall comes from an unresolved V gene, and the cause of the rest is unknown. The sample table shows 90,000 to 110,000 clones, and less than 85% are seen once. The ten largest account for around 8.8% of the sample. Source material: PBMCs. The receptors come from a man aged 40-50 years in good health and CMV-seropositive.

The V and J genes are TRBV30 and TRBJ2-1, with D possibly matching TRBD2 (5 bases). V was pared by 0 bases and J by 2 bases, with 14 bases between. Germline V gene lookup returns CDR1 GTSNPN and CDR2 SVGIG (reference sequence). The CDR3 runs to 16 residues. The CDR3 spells CAWSVQGRGTYNEQFF. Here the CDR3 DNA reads TGTGCCTGGAGTGTACAAGGTCGGGGTACCTACAATGAGCAGTTCTTC.

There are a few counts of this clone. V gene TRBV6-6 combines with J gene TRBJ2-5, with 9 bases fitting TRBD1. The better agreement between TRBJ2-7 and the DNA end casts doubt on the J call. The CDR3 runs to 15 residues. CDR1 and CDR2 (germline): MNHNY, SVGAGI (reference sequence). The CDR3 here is CASRQSTGTGYEQYF. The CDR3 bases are TGTGCCAGCAGACAATCCACCGGGACAGGGTACGAGCAGTACTTC.

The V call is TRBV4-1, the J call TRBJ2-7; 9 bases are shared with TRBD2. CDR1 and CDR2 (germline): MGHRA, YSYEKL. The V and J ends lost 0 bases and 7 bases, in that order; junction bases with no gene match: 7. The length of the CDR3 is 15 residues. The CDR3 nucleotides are TGCGCCAGCAGCCAAGATATTCTAGCGGGGATTGAGCAGTACTTC. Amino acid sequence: CASSQDILAGIEQYF.

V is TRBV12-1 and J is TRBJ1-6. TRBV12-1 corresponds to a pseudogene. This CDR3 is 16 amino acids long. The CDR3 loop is CASSSGEGIYNSPLHF. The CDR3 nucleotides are TGTGCCAGCAGCTCCGGGGAGGGGATTTATAATTCACCCCTCCACTTT.

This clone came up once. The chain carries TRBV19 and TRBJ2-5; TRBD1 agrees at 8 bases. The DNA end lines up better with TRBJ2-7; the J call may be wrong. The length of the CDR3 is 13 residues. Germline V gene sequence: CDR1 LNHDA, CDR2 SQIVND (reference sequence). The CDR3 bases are TGTGCCAGTAGTACTGACAGGGGCGACGAGCAGTACTTC. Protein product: CASSTDRGDEQYF.

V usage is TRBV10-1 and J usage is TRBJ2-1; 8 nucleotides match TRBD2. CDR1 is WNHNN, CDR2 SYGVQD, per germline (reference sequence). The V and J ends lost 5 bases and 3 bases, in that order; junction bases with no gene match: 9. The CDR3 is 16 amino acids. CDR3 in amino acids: CASSHNSGTFYNEQFF. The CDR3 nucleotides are TGCGCCAGCAGTCACAATAGCGGGACCTTCTACAATGAGCAGTTCTTC.

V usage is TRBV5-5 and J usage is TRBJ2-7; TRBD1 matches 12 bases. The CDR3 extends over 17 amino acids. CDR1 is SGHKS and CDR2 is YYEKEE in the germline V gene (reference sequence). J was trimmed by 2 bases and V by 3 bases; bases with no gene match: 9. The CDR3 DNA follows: TGTGCCAGCAGCTGGAGGTGGGGACAGGGGGCAACCTACGAGCAGTACTTC. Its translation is CASSWRWGQGATYEQYF.

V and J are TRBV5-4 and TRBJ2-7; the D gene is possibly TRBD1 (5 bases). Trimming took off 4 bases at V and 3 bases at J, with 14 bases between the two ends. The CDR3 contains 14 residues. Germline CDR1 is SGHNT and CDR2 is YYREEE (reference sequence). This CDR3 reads CASSPGQNYYEQYF. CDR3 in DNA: TGTGCCAGCAGCCCTGGACAAAATTACTACGAGCAGTACTTC.

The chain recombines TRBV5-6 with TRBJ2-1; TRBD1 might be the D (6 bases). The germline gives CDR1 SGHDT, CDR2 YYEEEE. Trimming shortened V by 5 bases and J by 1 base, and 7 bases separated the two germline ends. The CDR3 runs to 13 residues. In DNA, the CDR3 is TGTGCCAGCAGAACAGGGTCCTACAATGAGCAGTTCTTC. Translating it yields CASRTGSYNEQFF.

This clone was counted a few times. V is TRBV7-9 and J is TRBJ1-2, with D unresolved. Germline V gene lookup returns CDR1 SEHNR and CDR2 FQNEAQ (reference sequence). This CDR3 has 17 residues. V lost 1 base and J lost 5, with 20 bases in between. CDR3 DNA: TGTGCCAGCAGCTTAGGCCCCTCCGTGGTGGCCAGGTATGGCTACACCTTC. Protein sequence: CASSLGPSVVARYGYTF.

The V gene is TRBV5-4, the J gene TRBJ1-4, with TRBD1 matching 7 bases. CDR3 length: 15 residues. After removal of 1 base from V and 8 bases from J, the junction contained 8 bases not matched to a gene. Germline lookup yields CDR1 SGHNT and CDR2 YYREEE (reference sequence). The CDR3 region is CASSLTGQQGEKLFF. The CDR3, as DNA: TGTGCCAGCAGCTTGACGGGACAGCAAGGAGAAAAACTGTTTTTT.

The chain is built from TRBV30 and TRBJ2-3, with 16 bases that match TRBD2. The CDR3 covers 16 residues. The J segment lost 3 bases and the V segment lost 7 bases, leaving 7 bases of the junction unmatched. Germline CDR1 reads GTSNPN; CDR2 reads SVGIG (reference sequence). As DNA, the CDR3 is TGTGCCTCCTCCGGGACTAGCGGGGGGGCGACAGATACGCAGTATTTT. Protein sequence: CASSGTSGGATDTQYF.

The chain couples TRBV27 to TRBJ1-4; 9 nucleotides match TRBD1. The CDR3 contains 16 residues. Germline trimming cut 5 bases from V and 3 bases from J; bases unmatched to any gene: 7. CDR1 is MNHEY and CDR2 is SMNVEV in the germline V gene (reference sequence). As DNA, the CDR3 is TGTGCCAGCAGTCCCGGGACAGGGATTGCTAATGAAAAACTGTTTTTT. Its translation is CASSPGTGIANEKLFF.

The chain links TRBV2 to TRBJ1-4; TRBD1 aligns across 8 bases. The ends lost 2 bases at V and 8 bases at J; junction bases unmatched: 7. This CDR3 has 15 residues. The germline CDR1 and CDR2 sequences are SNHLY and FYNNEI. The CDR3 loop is CASSEMGQDGEKLFF. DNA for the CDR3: TGTGCCAGCAGTGAAATGGGACAGGATGGGGAAAAACTGTTTTTT.